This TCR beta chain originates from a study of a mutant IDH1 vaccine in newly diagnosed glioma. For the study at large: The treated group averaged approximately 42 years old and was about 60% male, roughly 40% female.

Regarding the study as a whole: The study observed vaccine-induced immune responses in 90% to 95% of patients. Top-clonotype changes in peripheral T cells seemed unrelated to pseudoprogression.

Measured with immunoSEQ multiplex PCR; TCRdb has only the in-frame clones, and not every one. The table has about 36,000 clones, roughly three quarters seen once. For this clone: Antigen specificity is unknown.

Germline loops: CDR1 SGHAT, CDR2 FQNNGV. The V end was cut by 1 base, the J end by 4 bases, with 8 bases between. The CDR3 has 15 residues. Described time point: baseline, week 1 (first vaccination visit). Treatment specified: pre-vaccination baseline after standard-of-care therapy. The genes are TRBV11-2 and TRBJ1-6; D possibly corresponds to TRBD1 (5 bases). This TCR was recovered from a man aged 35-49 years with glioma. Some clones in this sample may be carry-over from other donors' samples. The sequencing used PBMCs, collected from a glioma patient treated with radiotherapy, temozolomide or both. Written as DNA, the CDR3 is TGTGCCAGCAGCTTAGCGGGGCAATATAATTCACCCCTCCACTTT. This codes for CASSLAGQYNSPLHF.